These T cell receptor beta chains were read from a single sample in a study of blood T cell repertoires in COVID-19. This table comes from immunoSEQ multiplex PCR, and its TCRdb copy is limited to in-frame clones, with some not included. The table has approximately 260,000 clones, around 86% seen once. The specimen was peripheral blood. The receptors were sampled from a woman in her sixties with active or convalescent COVID-19. The CDR3 runs from the conserved cysteine through the conserved F or W. D genes are given only for firm matches. The size of a clone is reported for some rows only, either as once, few or many, or as a class for expanded clones.

CASSPPGPRQGGNEKLFF	TGTGCCAGCAGCCCACCTGGCCCGAGACAGGGGGGTAATGAAAAACTGTTTTTT	TRBV5-5	TRBJ1-4	many	TRBD1
CASSQRGTGDEKLFF	TGCGCCAGCAGCCAAAGGGGGACAGGGGATGAAAAACTGTTTTTT	TRBV4-3	TRBJ1-4	once	TRBD1
CATSGFSLPGPGRYGYTF	TGTGCCACCAGTGGTTTTTCTCTCCCGGGCCCAGGGAGGTATGGCTACACCTTC	TRBV24-1	TRBJ1-2	.	.
CASSRLAGAYNEQFF	TGTGCCAGCAGCCGACTAGCGGGGGCCTACAATGAGCAGTTCTTC	TRBV3-1/TRBV3-2	TRBJ2-1	.	TRBD2
CASSPRGPPTTEAFF	TGTGCCAGCAGCCCCAGGGGGCCCCCTACCACTGAAGCTTTCTTT	TRBV7-6	TRBJ1-1	.	TRBD1
CASSVATTWTGPFGANVLTF	TGTGCCAGCAGCGTAGCTACTACGTGGACAGGGCCCTTTGGGGCCAACGTCCTGACTTTC	TRBV9	TRBJ2-6	.	TRBD1
CSVEGDRIYGYTF	TGCAGCGTTGAAGGGGACAGGATATATGGCTACACCTTC	TRBV29-1	TRBJ1-2	.	TRBD1
CASKDRVDNYGYTF	TGTGCCAGCAAGGACAGGGTGGACAACTATGGCTACACCTTC	TRBV7-2	TRBJ1-2	.	TRBD1
CASSLGDKWVNGYTF	TGCGCCAGCAGCTTGGGGGACAAATGGGTGAATGGCTACACCTTC	TRBV5-1	TRBJ1-2	.	.
CAWSVGTRTPNQPQHF	TGTGCCTGGAGTGTAGGGACACGTACCCCAAATCAGCCCCAGCATTTT	TRBV30	TRBJ1-5	.	.